This T cell receptor (beta chain) was recorded in a study of tissue T cells after allogeneic stem cell transplantation (dated 2022 in TCRdb). In the study overall: Using research autopsies of patients with and without GVHD, plus mouse models of GVHD, the study profiled TCR beta repertoires across many tissues. The human arm was conducted as a prospective observational study, and neither blinding nor randomization was performed.

V drops 2 bases and J drops 2 bases, leaving 12 bases in between. From a lookup of the germline V gene (reference sequence), CDR1 and CDR2 are NNHNN and SYGAGS. CDR3 length: 15 amino acids, cysteine to phenylalanine. Only the CDR3 bases that were read are kept: 42 of them, in frame from base 1. General findings and caveats noted by the study authors: In both patients and mice, T cells from blood and spleen picked up only a limited part of the TCR repertoire that was detected in tissues. Which tissue TCRs were alloreactive or antigen-specific was not determined in the study, and some of the clones might have been host cells that persisted. The patient cohort was small and varied clinically, and sampling depth was recognized as a limitation. Only a few T cell clones appeared in more than one patient, yet motif-based clustering showed tissue-specific repertoire signatures that were shared between patients. Within patients, how anatomically similar tissues were was a major factor shaping TCR repertoire composition, regardless of disease or transplant status.

Concerning this clone itself: This receptor's antigen is unknown. The gene names and germline sequences given are murine. The CDR3 end lies 1 residue beyond the end of the read and is filled in from the germline J gene.

The method behind the library was the immunoSEQ multiplex PCR assay. TCRbeta CDR3 sequencing was performed at survey depth by Adaptive Biotechnologies, and CDR3 sequences, V/J genes, productive frequency and template counts were reported. TCR beta CDR3 regions were amplified from genomic DNA instead of RNA. For the original study's pipeline: Jensen-Shannon divergence was used to quantify pairwise repertoire overlap between tissues, with a value of 1 meaning complete divergence and a value of 0 meaning identical repertoires. Tissues were clustered by single-linkage agglomerative hierarchical clustering of pairwise JSD values, and the clustering results were displayed as dendrograms. All patient samples were analyzed with GLIPH2 using simulation_depth 1000, kmer_min_depth 3 and cdr3_length_cutoff 8, and only groups containing more than two unique CDR3s were kept. A standardized tissue-overlap score was generated by extrapolating Jaccard GLIPH-group overlap across patients to a standard repertoire size of 1000 clones. Associations of diversity with clinical or experimental variables used linear mixed-effect models with tissue fixed effects and individual random effects. The table comes from immuneACCESS by way of TCRdb, which keeps in-frame sequences with V and J called. Part of the clones is missing from these tables; in studies checked, under half for an unresolved V gene and the rest for unknown reasons. V and J calls and clone size follow that table, whereas D and trimming were derived from the DNA. The table for this sample lists approximately 45,000 clones; around 70% of them were counted only once. Of the sample, approximately 0.5% is held by the ten largest clones.

The TCR originated in a pool of C57BL/6 mice in good health. Sequencing was performed on sorted cells pooled from one or two spleens. The sequence joins TRBV13-2 to TRBJ2-5; matching of 5 bases hints at TRBD1 as the D gene. CDR3 protein: CASGELRGAQDTQYF. Incomplete CDR3 DNA: TGTGCCAGCGGTGAGCTAAGGGGAGCCCAAGACACCCAGTAC.